This T cell receptor (beta chain) was captured in a study of shared clonotypes between healthy human individuals. CDR3 length equals 14 residues. The germline CDR1 and CDR2 sequences are SGHRS and YFSETQ. V was cut by 0 bases and J by 6 bases, with 11 bases left in between. Findings and limits, study-wide: Generation probabilities of non-shared clonotypes were lower (relative to those shared by all four donors).

Libraries were prepared by immunoSEQ multiplex PCR; TCRdb keeps only in-frame clonotypes and omits some of them. The sample shows over 2 million clones, 85% to 95% of them seen only once. This clone was seen just once. Its antigen is as yet unknown. This sequence was found in a man younger than 35 in good health. Some clones in this sample may be carry-over from other donors' samples. The chain has TRBV5-1 and TRBJ2-3; either TRBD1 or TRBD2 may supply D (5 bases each). The sequencing input was naive CD4+ T cells from PBMCs. Subset meaning: CD45RA+ positively selected. The CDR3 DNA sequence: TGCGCCAGCAGCTTGGGGGGACCTAGGGATACGCAGTATTTT. Amino acids: CASSLGGPRDTQYF. The full variable domain, rest sourced from reference TRBV5-1 and TRBJ2-3, is KAGVTQTPRYLIKTRGQQVTLSCSPISGHRSVSWYQQTPGQGLQFLFEYFSETQRNKGNFPGRFSGRQFSNSRSEMNVSTLELGDSALYLCASSLGGPRDTQYFGPGTRLTVL.